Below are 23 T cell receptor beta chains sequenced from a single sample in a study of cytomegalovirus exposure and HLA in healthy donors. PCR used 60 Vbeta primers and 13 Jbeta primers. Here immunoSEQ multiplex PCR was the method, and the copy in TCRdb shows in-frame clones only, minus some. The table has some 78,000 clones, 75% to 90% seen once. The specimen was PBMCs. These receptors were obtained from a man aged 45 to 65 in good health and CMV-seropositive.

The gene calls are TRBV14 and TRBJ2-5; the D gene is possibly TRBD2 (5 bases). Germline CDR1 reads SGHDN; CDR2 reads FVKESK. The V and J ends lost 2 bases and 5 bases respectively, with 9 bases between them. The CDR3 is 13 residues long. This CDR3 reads CASSQPEAETQYF. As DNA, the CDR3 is TGTGCCAGCAGCCAACCGGAGGCGGAGACCCAGTACTTC.

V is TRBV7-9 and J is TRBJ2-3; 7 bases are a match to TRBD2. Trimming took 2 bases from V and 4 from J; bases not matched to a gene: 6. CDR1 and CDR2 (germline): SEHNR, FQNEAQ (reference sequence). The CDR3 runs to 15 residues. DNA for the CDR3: TGTGCCAGCAGCTTACTTTCGGGAGGTCCAGATACGCAGTATTTT. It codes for CASSLLSGGPDTQYF.

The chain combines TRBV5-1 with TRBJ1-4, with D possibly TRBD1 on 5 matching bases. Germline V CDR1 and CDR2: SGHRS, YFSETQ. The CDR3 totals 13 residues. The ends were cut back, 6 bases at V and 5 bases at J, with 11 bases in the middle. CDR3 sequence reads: CASNQGGNEKLFF. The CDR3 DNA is TGCGCCAGCAACCAGGGAGGAAATGAAAAACTGTTTTTT. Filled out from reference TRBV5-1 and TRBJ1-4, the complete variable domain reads KAGVTQTPRYLIKTRGQQVTLSCSPISGHRSVSWYQQTPGQGLQFLFEYFSETQRNKGNFPGRFSGRQFSNSRSEMNVSTLELGDSALYLCASNQGGNEKLFFGSGTQLSVL.

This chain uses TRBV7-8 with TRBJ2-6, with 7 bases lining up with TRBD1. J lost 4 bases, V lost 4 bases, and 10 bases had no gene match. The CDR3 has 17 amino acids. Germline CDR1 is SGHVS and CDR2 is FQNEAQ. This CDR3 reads CASSSDRALDGANVLTF. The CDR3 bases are TGTGCCAGCAGCTCCGACAGGGCTCTCGACGGGGCCAACGTCCTGACTTTC.

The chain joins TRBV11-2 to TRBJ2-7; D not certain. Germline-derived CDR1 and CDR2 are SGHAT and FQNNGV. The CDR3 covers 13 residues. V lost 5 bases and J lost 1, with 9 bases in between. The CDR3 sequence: CASSNNPSYEQYF. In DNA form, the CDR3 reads TGTGCCAGCAGCAACAATCCGTCCTACGAGCAGTACTTC.

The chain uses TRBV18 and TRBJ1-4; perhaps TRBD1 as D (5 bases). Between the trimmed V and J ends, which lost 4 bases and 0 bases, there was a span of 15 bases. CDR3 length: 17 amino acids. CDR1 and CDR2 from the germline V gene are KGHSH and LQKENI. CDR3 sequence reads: CASSLSSGAATNEKLFF. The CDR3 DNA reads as TGTGCCAGCTCACTCTCGTCTGGGGCAGCAACTAATGAAAAACTGTTTTTT.

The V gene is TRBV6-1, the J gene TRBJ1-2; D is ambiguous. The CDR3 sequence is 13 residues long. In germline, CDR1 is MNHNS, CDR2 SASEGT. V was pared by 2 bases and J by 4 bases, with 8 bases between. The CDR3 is CASSESEIYGYTF. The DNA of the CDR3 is TGTGCCAGCAGTGAATCGGAGATCTATGGCTACACCTTC.

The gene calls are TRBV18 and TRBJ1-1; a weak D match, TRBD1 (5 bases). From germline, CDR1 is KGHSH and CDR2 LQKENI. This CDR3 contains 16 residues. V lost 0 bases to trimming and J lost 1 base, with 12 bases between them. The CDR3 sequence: CASSPPWAGQNTEAFF. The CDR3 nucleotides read TGTGCCAGCTCACCACCGTGGGCAGGGCAGAACACTGAAGCTTTCTTT.

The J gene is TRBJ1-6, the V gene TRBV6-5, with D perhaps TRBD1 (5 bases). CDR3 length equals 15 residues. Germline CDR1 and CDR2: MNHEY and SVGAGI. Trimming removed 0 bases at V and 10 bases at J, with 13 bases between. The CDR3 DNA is TGTGCCAGCAGTTACTCAAGGGGTTTAAACTCACCCCTCCACTTT. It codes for CASSYSRGLNSPLHF.

Here the CDR3 reads CASSLAPGQRAGGYTF. Written as DNA, the CDR3 is TGTGCCAGCAGCTTGGCGCCGGGACAGCGTGCCGGTGGCTACACCTTC. V is TRBV5-4 and J is TRBJ1-2, with 7 bases fitting TRBD1. The CDR3 covers 16 residues. Germline V gives CDR1 SGHNT, CDR2 YYREEE (reference sequence). J gave up 7 bases and V 0 bases, and 12 bases lay outside the gene matches.

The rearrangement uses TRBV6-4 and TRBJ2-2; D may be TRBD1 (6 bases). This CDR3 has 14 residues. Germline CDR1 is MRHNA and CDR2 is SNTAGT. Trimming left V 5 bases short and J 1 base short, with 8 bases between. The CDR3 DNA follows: TGTGCCAGCAGTCCACAGGGGAACACCGGGGAGCTGTTTTTT. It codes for CASSPQGNTGELFF.

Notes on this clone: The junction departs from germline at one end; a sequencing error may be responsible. CDR3 loop: CASSSQGHSYGQYF. CDR3 nucleotides: TGTGCCAGCAGCTCACAGGGGCACTCCTACGGGCAGTACTTC. The chain joins TRBV5-4 to TRBJ2-7; the match to TRBD1 covers 7 bases. Germline V CDR1 and CDR2: SGHNT, YYREEE (reference sequence). This CDR3 contains 14 residues.

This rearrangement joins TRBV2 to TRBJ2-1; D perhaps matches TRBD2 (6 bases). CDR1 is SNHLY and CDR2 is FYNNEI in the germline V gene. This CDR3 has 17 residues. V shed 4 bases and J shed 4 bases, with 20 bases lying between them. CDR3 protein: CASSGRESRWVYNEQFF. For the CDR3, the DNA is TGTGCCAGCAGTGGCCGGGAGTCCAGGTGGGTTTACAATGAGCAGTTCTTC.

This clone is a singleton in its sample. CDR3 residues: CASSLESAGFNTEAFF. The CDR3, as DNA: TGTGCCAGCAGCTTAGAATCGGCAGGTTTTAACACTGAAGCTTTCTTT. V is TRBV7-8 and J is TRBJ1-1; unclear D gene. The CDR3 runs to 16 residues. Per germline, CDR1 SGHVS and CDR2 FQNEAQ. The V and J ends lost 1 base and 2 bases respectively, with 14 bases between them.

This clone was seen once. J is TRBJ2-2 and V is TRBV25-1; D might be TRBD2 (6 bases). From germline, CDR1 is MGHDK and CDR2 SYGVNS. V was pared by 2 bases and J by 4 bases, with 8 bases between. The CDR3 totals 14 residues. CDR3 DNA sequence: TGTGCCAGCAGTGAAGGGGGAGGCACCGGGGAGCTGTTTTTT. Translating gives CASSEGGGTGELFF.

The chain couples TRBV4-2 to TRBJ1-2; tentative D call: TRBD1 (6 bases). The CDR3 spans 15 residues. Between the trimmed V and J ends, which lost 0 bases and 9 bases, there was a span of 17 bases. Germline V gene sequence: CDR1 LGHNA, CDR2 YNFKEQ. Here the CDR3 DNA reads TGTGCCAGCAGCCAAGATGGGGGGGGCGCGTTACGCTACACCTTC. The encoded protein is CASSQDGGGALRYTF.

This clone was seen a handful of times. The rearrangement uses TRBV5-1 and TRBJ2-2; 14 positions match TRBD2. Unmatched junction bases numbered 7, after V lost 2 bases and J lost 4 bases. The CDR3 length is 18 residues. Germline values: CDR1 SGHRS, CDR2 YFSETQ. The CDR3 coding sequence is TGCGCCAGCAGCTTCCAGGGACTAGCGGGAGACCTCACCGGGGAGCTGTTTTTT. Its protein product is CASSFQGLAGDLTGELFF.

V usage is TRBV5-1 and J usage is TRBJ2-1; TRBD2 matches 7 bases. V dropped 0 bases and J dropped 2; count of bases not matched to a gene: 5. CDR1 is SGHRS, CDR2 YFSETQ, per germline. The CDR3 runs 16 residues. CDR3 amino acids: CASSLASGVTYNEQFF. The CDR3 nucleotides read TGCGCCAGCAGCTTGGCCAGCGGGGTAACCTACAATGAGCAGTTCTTC.

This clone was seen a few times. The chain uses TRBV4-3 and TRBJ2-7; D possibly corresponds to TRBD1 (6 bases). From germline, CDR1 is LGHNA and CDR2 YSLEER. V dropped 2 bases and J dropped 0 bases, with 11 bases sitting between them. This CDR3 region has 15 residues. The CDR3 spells CASSQSRDISYEQYF. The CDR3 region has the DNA TGCGCCAGCAGCCAATCCCGGGACATCTCCTACGAGCAGTACTTC.

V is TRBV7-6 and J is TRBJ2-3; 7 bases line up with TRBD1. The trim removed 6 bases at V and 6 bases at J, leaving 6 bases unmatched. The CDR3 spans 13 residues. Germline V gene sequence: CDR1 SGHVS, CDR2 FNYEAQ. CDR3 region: CASSPYRGDTQYF. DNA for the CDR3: TGTGCCAGCAGTCCCTACAGGGGTGATACGCAGTATTTT.

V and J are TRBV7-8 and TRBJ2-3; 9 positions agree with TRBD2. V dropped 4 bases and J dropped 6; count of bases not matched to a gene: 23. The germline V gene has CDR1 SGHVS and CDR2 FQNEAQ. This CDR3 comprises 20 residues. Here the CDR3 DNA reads TGTGCCAGCAGCTCGAGGCGTAATATGGGGGCGGGAGGGTCAATTGATACGCAGTATTTT. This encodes CASSSRRNMGAGGSIDTQYF.

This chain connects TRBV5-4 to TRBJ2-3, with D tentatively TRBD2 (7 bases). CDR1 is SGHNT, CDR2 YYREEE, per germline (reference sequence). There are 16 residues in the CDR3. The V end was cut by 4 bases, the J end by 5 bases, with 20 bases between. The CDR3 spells CASSGGLAEVGDTQYF. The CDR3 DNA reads TGTGCCAGCAGCGGGGGCCTAGCGGAGGTTGGAGATACGCAGTATTTT. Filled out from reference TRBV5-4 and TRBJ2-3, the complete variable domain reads ETGVTQSPTHLIKTRGQQVTLRCSSQSGHNTVSWYQQALGQGPQFIFQYYREEENGRGNFPPRFSGLQFPNYSSELNVNALELDDSALYLCASSGGLAEVGDTQYFGPGTRLTVL.

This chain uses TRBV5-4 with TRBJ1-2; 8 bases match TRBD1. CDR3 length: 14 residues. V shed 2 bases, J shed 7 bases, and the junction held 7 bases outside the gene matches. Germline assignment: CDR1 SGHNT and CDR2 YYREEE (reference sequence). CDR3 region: CASSFQGALGGYTF. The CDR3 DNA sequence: TGTGCCAGCAGCTTTCAGGGGGCACTGGGTGGCTACACCTTC. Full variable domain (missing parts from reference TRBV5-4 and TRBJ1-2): ETGVTQSPTHLIKTRGQQVTLRCSSQSGHNTVSWYQQALGQGPQFIFQYYREEENGRGNFPPRFSGLQFPNYSSELNVNALELDDSALYLCASSFQGALGGYTFGSGTRLTVV.